These 4 T cell receptor beta chains share one sample of origin, sequenced in a study of blood T cell repertoires in COVID-19. Only in-frame clones appear in the TCRdb table, and some are missing; sequencing was by immunoSEQ multiplex PCR. The sample contains hundreds of thousands of clones, around 88% of which appear only once. Source material: PBMCs or T cells enriched from blood (not recorded which). These receptors came from a woman in her 40s with acute COVID-19.

This chain uses TRBV15 with TRBJ2-7; 13 bases are shared with TRBD2. Looked up from germline, CDR1 is LNHNV and CDR2 is YYDKDF (reference sequence). J gave up 7 bases and V 3 bases, and 6 bases lay outside the gene matches. This CDR3 spans 15 amino acids. The CDR3 bases are TGTGCCACCAGCAGGCCGGGACTAGCGGGAAAGGAGCAGTACGTC. Translated: CATSRPGLAGKEQYV.

CDR3: CASSYQGYEQYV. The CDR3 nucleotides read TGTGCCAGCAGCTACCAGGGTTACGAGCAGTACGTC. The rearrangement links TRBV6-6 to TRBJ2-7, with D maybe TRBD1 (5 bases). Per germline, CDR1 MNHNY and CDR2 SVGAGI (reference sequence). Trimming stripped 6 bases from V and 4 bases from J, with 10 bases between. The CDR3 has 12 amino acids.

The V call is TRBV3-1 (or the pseudogene TRBV3-2), the J call TRBJ2-4; 11 positions match TRBD2. The CDR3 has 17 amino acids. Germline CDR1 and CDR2: LGHDT and YNNKEL (reference sequence). The trim removed 1 base at V and 7 bases at J, leaving 9 bases unmatched. CDR3 residues: CASSQVSGRAEGNIQYF. CDR3 nucleotides: TGTGCCAGCAGCCAAGTTAGCGGGAGGGCCGAGGGGAACATTCAGTACTTC.

The V and J genes are TRBV28 and TRBJ1-4, with 8 bases lining up with TRBD1. Germline V gene data show CDR1 as MDHEN and CDR2 as SYDVKM. This CDR3 contains 15 residues. V shed 5 bases and J 7 bases; nucleotides not matched to a gene: 9. The CDR3: CASSVDRGLGEKLFF. The CDR3 region has the DNA TGTGCCAGCAGTGTAGACAGGGGACTGGGTGAAAAACTGTTTTTT.